This T cell receptor (beta chain) was retrieved from a study of blood T cell repertoires in COVID-19. At the level of the study: Acute and convalescent COVID-19 samples came from the United States, Italy and Spain. The cDNA or gDNA used as material had been derived from T cells, B-cell-depleted T cells, or PBMCs.

Study processing details: Researchers report that nucleated cell counts were estimated from reference gene primer amplification. Using immunoSEQ multiplex PCR, the repertoire was profiled, and TCRdb retains in-frame clones only, with some absent. The DNA gave D and trimming, while V, J and clone size come from that table. This sample carries around 60,000 clones, 70% to 90% of them seen once, and the ten largest clones take 3.5%. V lost 7 bases to trimming and J lost 5 bases, with 12 bases between them. Germline V gene lookup returns CDR1 DFQATT and CDR2 SNEGSKA (reference sequence). The CDR3 totals 11 residues.

The sequencing input was peripheral blood. The gene calls are TRBV20-1 and TRBJ2-7, with no clear D. This TCR was recovered from a man aged 50 to 59 with active COVID-19. CDR3 coding DNA: TGCAGTGTTCGTAGTGGGCACGAGCAGTACTTC. Encoded protein: CSVRSGHEQYF.